The 10 T cell receptor beta chains below come from one sample, sequenced in a study of shared clonotypes between healthy human individuals. Positive CCR7 selection of CD45RO-negative cells yielded the naive CD8 cells, and terminally differentiated effector memory CD45RA+ cells were excluded. TCRdb keeps only in-frame clones here, not all; method: immunoSEQ multiplex PCR. This table holds approximately 2,000,000 clones, 90% to 95% found once. Sequencing used naive CD8+ T cells from PBMCs. These receptors were obtained from a man younger than 30 in good health. Some clones in this sample may be carry-over from other donors' samples.

This chain connects TRBV11-2 to TRBJ1-4, with no clear D. Deletions cut 3 bases from V and 4 bases from J, with 12 bases between. The germline V gene encodes CDR1 SGHAT and CDR2 FQNNGV. The CDR3 is made up of 15 amino acids. The CDR3 sequence: CASSFEGHYNEKLFF. The CDR3 region has the DNA TGTGCCAGCAGCTTTGAGGGCCACTATAATGAAAAACTGTTTTTT.

The rearrangement links TRBV9 to TRBJ2-1; D not resolved. Germline CDR1 and CDR2: SGDLS and YYNGEE. V was clipped by 3 bases and J by 7 bases, with 11 bases between them. There are 13 residues in the CDR3. Here the CDR3 DNA reads TGTGCCAGCAGCGAGGCAACTACAAATGAGCAGTTCTTC. This encodes CASSEATTNEQFF.

In the case of this clone: Other DNA sequences from this sample encode an identical CDR3 as well. The chain links TRBV7-9 to TRBJ1-3; D remains ambiguous. CDR1 and CDR2 from the germline V gene are SEHNR and FQNEAQ (reference sequence). The CDR3 length is 14 residues. V lost 5 bases and J lost 0, with 8 bases in between. The CDR3 region has the DNA TGTGCCAGCAGCCTCGGCCCCTCTGGAAACACCATATATTTT. It encodes CASSLGPSGNTIYF.

This clone came up once. The chain couples TRBV27 to TRBJ1-1; the match to TRBD1 covers 12 bases. Trimming took 6 bases from V and 7 from J; bases not matched to a gene: 9. This CDR3 region has 15 residues. Germline CDR1 is MNHEY and CDR2 is SMNVEV (reference sequence). CDR3 bases: TGTGCCAGCAGCGCGGGACAGGGGGCCGGTAGTGAAGCTTTCTTT. This codes for CASSAGQGAGSEAFF.

The genes are TRBV27 and TRBJ2-1; a weak D match, TRBD2 (5 bases). V lost 5 bases, J lost 9 bases, and 11 bases lay in between. The germline CDR1 and CDR2 sequences are MNHEY and SMNVEV (reference sequence). The CDR3 runs 12 residues. The CDR3 sequence: CASSQGRGEQFF. CDR3 coding DNA: TGTGCCAGCAGTCAAGGTCGGGGTGAGCAGTTCTTC.

This clone was detected only once. The CDR3 here is CASSLHSGTAYEQYF. DNA for the CDR3: TGTGCCAGCAGTTTACATTCCGGGACAGCCTACGAGCAGTACTTC. This sequence joins TRBV27 and TRBJ2-7, with 7 bases fitting TRBD1. V lost 2 bases to trimming and J lost 2 bases; unmatched junction nucleotides: 6. Germline V CDR1 and CDR2: MNHEY, SMNVEV (reference sequence). The CDR3 is 15 amino acids.

The rearrangement uses TRBV5-5 and TRBJ1-2; no clear D. There are 13 residues in the CDR3. V was trimmed by 1 base and J by 6 bases, leaving 10 bases between them. From germline, CDR1 is SGHKS and CDR2 YYEKEE (reference sequence). The CDR3 loop is CASSLWGKDGYTF. Written as DNA, the CDR3 is TGTGCCAGCAGCTTGTGGGGTAAGGATGGCTACACCTTC.

V is TRBV7-2 and J is TRBJ2-3; TRBD1 is a possible D gene (5 bases). The CDR3 is 16 amino acids. The ends were cut back, 5 bases at V and 0 bases at J, with 15 bases in the middle. Germline lookup yields CDR1 SGHTA and CDR2 FQGNSA. The CDR3 bases are TGTGCCAGCAGCCCCGGACAATACTCTAGCACAGATACGCAGTATTTT. This gives the protein CASSPGQYSSTDTQYF.

The chain couples TRBV4-2 to TRBJ2-2; TRBD2 matches 10 bases. The germline V gene has CDR1 LGHNA and CDR2 YNFKEQ. Trimming cost V 1 base and J 6 bases; bases outside gene matches: 8. The CDR3 has 17 amino acids. The CDR3 spells CASSQVSSGRAAGELFF. The CDR3 DNA reads as TGTGCCAGCAGCCAAGTGTCTAGCGGGAGAGCGGCCGGGGAGCTGTTTTTT.

As concerns this clone: The sample contains more than one DNA sequence encoding this CDR3. V is TRBV5-1 and J is TRBJ2-7; 7 nucleotides match TRBD2. V shed 0 bases, J shed 3 bases, and the junction held 3 bases outside the gene matches. Germline V gene lookup returns CDR1 SGHRS and CDR2 YFSETQ. The CDR3 sequence is 14 residues long. CDR3 residues: CASSLGGLGYEQYF. The CDR3 DNA follows: TGCGCCAGCAGCTTGGGCGGACTAGGCTACGAGCAGTACTTC.